This entry concerns a single T cell receptor beta chain. The target antigen is unknown. V was pared by 8 bases and J by 5 bases, with 10 bases between. The germline V gene encodes CDR1 MDHEN and CDR2 SYDVKM. CDR3 length: 12 residues. This sample was included in a study of PD-1 blockade in classical Hodgkin lymphoma. Study-wide context: Every 2 weeks, patients had 3 mg/kg nivolumab intravenously. Notes on the study in general: Newly diagnosed patients were reported to start with lower TCR diversity than healthy donors. Exclusion removed patients who began nivolumab under 1 year after ASCT.

Every one of the patients relapsed after autologous stem cell transplantation (brentuximab vedotin exposure was variable). Some clones are missing from TCRdb's copy, which holds only in-frame ones; the method was immunoSEQ multiplex PCR. The data show tens of thousands of clones, with around 75% seen just once and approximately 20% held by the top ten. The V call is TRBV28, the J call TRBJ2-1; no definite D call. Source: peripheral blood mononuclear cells (PBMCs), taken at baseline. The receptor was isolated from a human donor with classical Hodgkin lymphoma. CDR3 protein: CASVQTHNEQFF. Here the CDR3 DNA reads TGTGCCAGCGTCCAAACCCACAATGAGCAGTTCTTC. The entire variable domain, with the rest obtained from reference TRBV28 and TRBJ2-1, is as follows: DVKVTQSSRYLVKRTGEKVFLECVQDMDHENMFWYRQDPGLGLRLIYFSYDVKMKEKGDIPEGYSVSREKKERFSLILESASTNQTSMYLCASVQTHNEQFFGPGTRLTVL.